The clone carrying this T cell receptor beta chain has ten or more counts. The antigen is unknown. The sample originates from a study of T-cell reconstitution after alpha-beta-depleted transplantation in children. Study observations and caveats: Day-60 TCRbeta diversity that was high in some patients was derived from surviving recipient T cells and thymic progenitors. The origin of alpha-beta T cells about two months after transplant was reportedly several hundred expanded graft clones.

Trimming pared 5 bases from V and 0 bases from J, leaving 5 bases between. CDR3 size: 13 residues. From germline, CDR1 is MNHEY and CDR2 SMNVEV (reference sequence). The TCRbeta library was prepared with unique molecular identifiers. A single record per CDR3 protein comes from TCRdb applying MiXCR to the PCR reads. The data hold about 200,000 distinct CDR3 sequences, with around 5.9% observed a single time. The specimen comprised PBMCs, sampled before TCRalphabeta/CD19-depleted stem cell transplant. This receptor was obtained from a girl less than two years old with combined immunodeficiency, due to receive a stem cell transplant. The chain employs TRBV27 and TRBJ2-1; D is undetermined. The CDR3 region is CASSSRSYNEQFF. Written as DNA, the CDR3 is TGTGCCAGCAGTAGCCGCTCCTACAATGAGCAGTTCTTC.